The sample holds a few counts of the clone carrying this T cell receptor beta chain. The sample belongs to a study of blood T cell repertoires in COVID-19. Overall study: PBMCs, B-cell-depleted T cells, or T cells were the source of the cDNA or gDNA that made up the material.

Sequenced by immunoSEQ multiplex PCR; TCRdb stores in-frame clones only, minus some. Of approximately 170,000 clones listed, about 90% are singletons. Per germline, CDR1 DFQATT and CDR2 SNEGSKA (reference sequence). Trimming took off 3 bases at V and 9 bases at J, with 15 bases between the two ends. The CDR3 is made up of 13 amino acids. Sample: peripheral blood. The V call is TRBV20-1, the J call TRBJ1-5, with D unresolved. The clonotype originates from a woman in her 70s with acute or convalescent COVID-19. CDR3 DNA sequence: TGCAGTGCTAGTTTGTCGGAAACTACGCCCCAGCATTTT. It encodes CSASLSETTPQHF.